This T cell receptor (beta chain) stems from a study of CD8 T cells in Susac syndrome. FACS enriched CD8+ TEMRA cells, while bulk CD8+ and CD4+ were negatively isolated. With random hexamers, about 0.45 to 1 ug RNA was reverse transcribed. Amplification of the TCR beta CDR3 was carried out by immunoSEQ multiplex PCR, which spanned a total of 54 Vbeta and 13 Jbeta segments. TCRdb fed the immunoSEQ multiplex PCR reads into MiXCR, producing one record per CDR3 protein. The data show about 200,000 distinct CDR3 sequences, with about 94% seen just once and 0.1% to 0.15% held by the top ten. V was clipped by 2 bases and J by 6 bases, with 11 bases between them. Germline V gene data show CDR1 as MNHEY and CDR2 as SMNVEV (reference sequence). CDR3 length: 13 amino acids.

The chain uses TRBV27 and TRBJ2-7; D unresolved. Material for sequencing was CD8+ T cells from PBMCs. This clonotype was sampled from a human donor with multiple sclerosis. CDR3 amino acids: CASSLSRVSEQYF. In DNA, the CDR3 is TGTGCCAGCAGTTTAAGTAGGGTTAGCGAGCAGTACTTC.